This T cell receptor beta chain was sequenced for a study of T-cell memory formation after mild COVID-19. Whole-study context: Among the donors, TCR clusters were largely specific to each donor.

Study-level points and caveats: The study found contracting CD4+ clones mainly in CM and EM and contracting CD8+ clones in EMRA. Pre-infection memory contained some responding clones, which suggested that cross-reactive memory had joined.

Of note for this clonotype: What it binds is not known.

V lost 0 bases and J lost 4, with 14 bases in between. Germline CDR1 LNHDA, CDR2 SQIVND (reference sequence). The CDR3 has 16 residues. With constant-segment primers, 5'RACE yielded cDNA libraries of TCR alpha and TCR beta that carried sample barcodes and UMIs. TCRdb passed the 5' RACE reads through MiXCR, listing each CDR3 protein once. Altogether under 550,000 distinct CDR3 sequences are present, around a sixth being singletons, with the ten largest covering around an eighth. The TCR was taken from an adult woman who had mild COVID-19 (a few samples of this study predate the infection). Cell type and time point are not known. The sequenced material came from PBMCs or a T cell subset sorted from them (not recorded which). This chain connects TRBV19 to TRBJ2-3; a possible D gene is TRBD2 (7 bases). Here the CDR3 reads CASSIDRGARADTQYF. The CDR3 DNA reads as TGTGCCAGTAGTATAGATCGGGGGGCCAGGGCAGATACGCAGTATTTT.